This note documents a single T cell receptor (beta chain) sequence. Its antigen remains unknown. This record comes from a study of identical twins. Study results and caveats: Analyses of zero insertions could be partly confounded by invariant MAIT and iNKT cells.

TCRdb reanalysed the 5' RACE reads using MiXCR and keeps one entry per CDR3 protein. The sample yields 350,000 to 400,000 distinct CDR3 sequences, roughly 10% seen once. The sequenced sample was naive T cells sorted from blood. The sequence was obtained from a woman aged 45-60 years in good health.

CDR3 coding DNA: TGTGCCACCAGTGAATTACAGGTGGAGACCCAGTACTTC. Residues: CATSELQVETQYF. V and J are TRBV24-1 and TRBJ2-5; TRBD1 might be the D (5 bases). Deletions cut 4 bases from V and 5 bases from J, with 10 bases between. This CDR3 has 13 amino acids. Germline V CDR1 and CDR2: KGHDR, SFDVKD.